The source of this T cell receptor beta chain is a study of graft-versus-host responses after intestinal transplantation. Study at large: Recipients were all induced with anti-thymocyte globulin, then given tacrolimus and steroids for 3 to 4 years.

Assay used: immunoSEQ multiplex PCR; TCRdb lists only in-frame clones, some missing. Of 80,000 to 100,000 clones in the sample, about 93% were seen once. Germline V CDR1 and CDR2: KGHSH, LQKENI. V lost 3 bases to trimming and J lost 3 bases, with 12 bases between them. This CDR3 is 14 amino acids long. Study findings and constraints: Early post-transplant falls in HvG clones accompanied the peak levels of circulating GvH clones. Present in recipient marrow, GvH clones included some that appeared first in ileum or blood.

With regard to this clone: Its antigen remains unknown.

The sequenced sample was unstimulated CD4+ T cells sorted from spleen or lymph node cells, obtained before intestinal transplant. This receptor was taken from a human donor who received an intestinal transplant. The rearrangement joins TRBV18 to TRBJ2-7; D is unclear. DNA for the CDR3: TGTGCCAGCTCACCTGGTCTCAGACTCTACGAGCAGTACTTC. As protein: CASSPGLRLYEQYF. Full variable domain (outside the CDR3, taken from reference TRBV18 and TRBJ2-7): NAGVMQNPRHLVRRRGQEARLRCSPMKGHSHVYWYRQLPEEGLKFMVYLQKENIIDESGMPKERFSAEFPKEGPSILRIQQVVRGDSAAYFCASSPGLRLYEQYFGPGTRLTVT.